Below are 18 T cell receptor beta chains sequenced from a single sample in a study of human T cells and chemical hapten exposure. As for time point: patch test 2, 6 weeks after DPC sensitization. Specified treatment: therapeutic diphenylcyclopropenone sensitization with weekly scalp DPC. TCRdb reprocessed the RACE reads via MiXCR and lists one record per CDR3 protein. This repertoire shows about 82,000 distinct CDR3 sequences, 6.6% found once; its top ten account for approximately 1.2%. The sequences come from whole blood, collected in connection with sensitization to the hapten diphenylcyclopropenone (DPC). These receptors originate from a young woman with alopecia areata. Some clones in this sample may be carry-over from other donors' samples.

This sequence joins TRBV3-1 and TRBJ2-2; 9 bases are a match to TRBD2. The J segment lost 5 bases and the V segment lost 0 bases, leaving 7 bases of the junction unmatched. This CDR3 is built from 17 residues. Germline V gene sequence: CDR1 LGHDT, CDR2 YNNKEL (reference sequence). CDR3 nucleotides: TGTGCCAGCAGCCAAGATCCGAGCGGGGGGTGGACCGGGGAGCTGTTTTTT. Translated, it gives CASSQDPSGGWTGELFF.

This clonotype was recorded a few times. The genes are TRBV5-1 and TRBJ1-4; 7 positions agree with TRBD1. Germline V CDR1 and CDR2: SGHRS, YFSETQ. CDR3 length: 16 residues. The V gene end was trimmed by 6 bases and the J gene end by 0 bases; junction bases not matched to a gene: 8. The CDR3 protein is CASTRQGTTTNEKLFF. In nucleotides, the CDR3 is TGCGCCAGCACCCGACAGGGAACAACAACTAATGAAAAACTGTTTTTT. Using reference TRBV5-1 and TRBJ1-4 for the parts outside the CDR3, the full variable domain is KAGVTQTPRYLIKTRGQQVTLSCSPISGHRSVSWYQQTPGQGLQFLFEYFSETQRNKGNFPGRFSGRQFSNSRSEMNVSTLELGDSALYLCASTRQGTTTNEKLFFGSGTQLSVL.

This clonotype was observed many times. The rearrangement uses TRBV25-1 and TRBJ1-1; D not resolved. The CDR3 is made up of 13 amino acids. Trimming removed 6 bases from V and 9 bases from J, with 17 bases in between. Per the germline V gene, CDR1 is MGHDK and CDR2 is SYGVNS. The CDR3 DNA is TGTGCCAGCAGATTAGAGGGAGGAGGAAAAGCTTTCTTT. This sequence encodes CASRLEGGGKAFF.

This clonotype came up many times. This chain joins TRBV11-2 and TRBJ2-1; D unresolved. Germline V lookup: CDR1 SGHAT, CDR2 FQNNGV. V was pared by 2 bases and J by 3 bases, with 8 bases between. The CDR3 loop spans 14 amino acids. This CDR3 is CASSLSRDYNEQFF. DNA for the CDR3: TGTGCCAGCAGCTTATCTAGGGACTACAATGAGCAGTTCTTC.

This clonotype was counted a few times. The rearrangement links TRBV5-6 to TRBJ2-3; D is unresolved. Germline CDR1 and CDR2: SGHDT and YYEEEE. V lost 2 bases and J lost 5, with 12 bases in between. This CDR3 is built from 14 residues. CDR3 sequence: CASSLWLTGDTQYF. The CDR3, as DNA: TGTGCCAGCAGCTTATGGCTCACGGGAGATACGCAGTATTTT.

This clonotype came up many times. The rearrangement joins TRBV7-3 to TRBJ1-1, with a tentative D call TRBD1 (5 bases). The germline V and J ends were trimmed by 4 bases and 3 bases, with 9 bases remaining between them. Per germline, CDR1 SGHTA and CDR2 FQGTGA. The CDR3 spans 13 residues. The CDR3 loop is CASSSVGDTEAFF. The CDR3 coding sequence is TGTGCCAGCAGCTCGGTGGGGGACACTGAAGCTTTCTTT.

This clonotype was counted a few times. The chain is built from TRBV18 and TRBJ1-4, with D uncertain. V gave up 2 bases and J gave up 3 bases, with 4 bases separating them. The CDR3 loop spans 13 amino acids. From germline, CDR1 is KGHSH and CDR2 LQKENI. The CDR3 reads CASSPGSNEKLFF. DNA of the CDR3: TGTGCCAGCTCACCAGGGTCTAATGAAAAACTGTTTTTT. Using reference TRBV18 and TRBJ1-4 for the parts outside the CDR3, the full variable domain is NAGVMQNPRHLVRRRGQEARLRCSPMKGHSHVYWYRQLPEEGLKFMVYLQKENIIDESGMPKERFSAEFPKEGPSILRIQQVVRGDSAAYFCASSPGSNEKLFFGSGTQLSVL.

The V and J genes are TRBV4-2 and TRBJ1-2, with 9 bases fitting TRBD1. CDR3 length equals 16 residues. The V gene's germline CDR1 is LGHNA and CDR2 YNFKEQ. J lost 4 bases, V lost 1 base, and 7 bases had no gene match. CDR3 in amino acids: CASSQVAGQGFYGYTF. CDR3 nucleotide sequence: TGTGCCAGCAGCCAAGTAGCGGGACAGGGATTCTATGGCTACACCTTC.

There are many counts of this clonotype. This rearrangement joins TRBV3-1 to TRBJ1-1; possible D gene TRBD1, 5 bases. The germline V and J ends were trimmed by 1 base and 6 bases, with 6 bases remaining between them. This CDR3 contains 12 residues. Germline CDR1 is LGHDT and CDR2 is YNNKEL (reference sequence). CDR3 amino acids: CASSQVGAEAFF. The CDR3, as DNA: TGTGCCAGCAGCCAAGTGGGGGCTGAAGCTTTCTTT.

The table lists this clonotype with a few counts. The chain employs TRBV5-1 and TRBJ1-4; perhaps TRBD1 as D (5 bases). V lost 0 bases and J 7 bases, leaving 13 bases between the germline ends. The CDR3 is made up of 15 amino acids. Germline lookup yields CDR1 SGHRS and CDR2 YFSETQ. This CDR3 reads CASSLEGTGAEKLFF. For the CDR3, the DNA is TGCGCCAGCAGCTTGGAGGGGACGGGTGCTGAAAAACTGTTTTTT.

The table lists this clonotype with a few counts. The chain employs TRBV12-3 or TRBV12-4 and TRBJ1-4; D uncertain. The CDR3 is made up of 12 amino acids. With 3 bases removed from V and 10 bases from J, the gap between germline ends came to 9 bases. Here the CDR3 DNA reads TGTGCCAGCAGTTTGCCCGTAGGAAAACTGTTTTTT. Residues: CASSLPVGKLFF.

This clonotype was picked up a small number of times. V and J are TRBV20-1 and TRBJ2-3; D is perhaps TRBD2 (7 bases). In germline, CDR1 is DFQATT, CDR2 SNEGSKA (reference sequence). This CDR3 region has 14 residues. V lost 3 bases to trimming and J lost 6 bases, with 16 bases between them. The CDR3 DNA is TGCAGTGCTAGGTGGGGGGGGCCCACGGATACGCAGTATTTT. It specifies CSARWGGPTDTQYF.

This clonotype has a handful of counts. This chain joins TRBV2 and TRBJ1-2; D is unclear. The CDR3 sequence is 14 residues long. Trimming took off 3 bases at V and 0 bases at J, with 8 bases between the two ends. Per the germline V gene, CDR1 is SNHLY and CDR2 is FYNNEI. CDR3 region: CASSEVRPNYGYTF. Here the CDR3 DNA reads TGTGCCAGCAGTGAGGTCCGTCCTAACTATGGCTACACCTTC. Full variable domain (rest looked up from reference TRBV2 and TRBJ1-2): EPEVTQTPSHQVTQMGQEVILRCVPISNHLYFYWYRQILGQKVEFLVSFYNNEISEKSEIFDDQFSVERPDGSNFTLKIRSTKLEDSAMYFCASSEVRPNYGYTFGSGTRLTVV.

This clonotype has a handful of counts. The J gene is TRBJ2-1, the V gene TRBV2; the D is unclear. The CDR3 covers 12 residues. Per germline, CDR1 SNHLY and CDR2 FYNNEI. V lost 4 bases to trimming and J lost 11 bases, with 12 bases between them. CDR3 region: CASSVSVGQQFF. The CDR3 DNA sequence: TGTGCCAGCAGTGTGTCAGTAGGACAGCAGTTCTTC.

In its sample, this clonotype was seen many times. The chain uses TRBV12-3 or TRBV12-4 and TRBJ2-3; 13 bases fit TRBD2. V shed 3 bases and J 5 bases; nucleotides not matched to a gene: 2. The CDR3 extends over 15 amino acids. The CDR3 DNA sequence: TGTGCCAGCAGTTTCAGGACTAGCGGGGGAGATACGCAGTATTTT. Translated, it gives CASSFRTSGGDTQYF.

This clonotype was counted many times. The chain is built from TRBV5-1 and TRBJ2-1; possibly TRBD2 for D (7 bases). The CDR3 contains 14 residues. The V end was cut by 0 bases, the J end by 9 bases, with 13 bases between. Per germline, CDR1 SGHRS and CDR2 YFSETQ. The DNA for the CDR3 is TGCGCCAGCAGCTTGGAAGGGGGGGCGCGTGAGCAGTTCTTC. This codes for CASSLEGGAREQFF.

Comments on this clonotype: A junction boundary mismatches the germline segment, possibly from a read error. The rearrangement uses TRBV5-1 and TRBJ1-5; D remains unclear. Germline V gene lookup returns CDR1 SGHRS and CDR2 YFSETQ. This CDR3 is built from 14 residues. The CDR3 here is CASSLEGSNQPQNF. Written as DNA, the CDR3 is TGCGCCAGCAGCTTGGAGGGCAGCAATCAGCCCCAGAATTTT. The full variable domain, rest sourced from reference TRBV5-1 and TRBJ1-5, is KAGVTQTPRYLIKTRGQQVTLSCSPISGHRSVSWYQQTPGQGLQFLFEYFSETQRNKGNFPGRFSGRQFSNSRSEMNVSTLELGDSALYLCASSLEGSNQPQNFGDGTRLSIL.

This clonotype occurred many times. The chain combines TRBV2 with TRBJ1-1, with D unresolved. V lost 0 bases, J lost 1 base, and 15 bases lay in between. Germline values: CDR1 SNHLY, CDR2 FYNNEI. This CDR3 region has 17 residues. The CDR3 DNA sequence: TGTGCCAGCAGTGAAGCGGCACGGAGACCCAGGAACACTGAAGCTTTCTTT. Translated, it gives CASSEAARRPRNTEAFF.